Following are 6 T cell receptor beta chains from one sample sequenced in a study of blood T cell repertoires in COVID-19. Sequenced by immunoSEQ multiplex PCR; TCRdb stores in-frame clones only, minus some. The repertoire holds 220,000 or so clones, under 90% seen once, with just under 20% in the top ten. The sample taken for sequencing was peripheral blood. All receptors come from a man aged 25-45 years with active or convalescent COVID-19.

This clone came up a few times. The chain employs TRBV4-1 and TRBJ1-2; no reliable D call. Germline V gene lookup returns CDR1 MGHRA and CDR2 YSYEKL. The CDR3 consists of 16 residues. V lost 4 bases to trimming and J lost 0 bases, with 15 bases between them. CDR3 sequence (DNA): TGCGCCAGCAGCCCCACTTGGAGCCACTCTAACTATGGCTACACCTTC. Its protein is CASSPTWSHSNYGYTF.

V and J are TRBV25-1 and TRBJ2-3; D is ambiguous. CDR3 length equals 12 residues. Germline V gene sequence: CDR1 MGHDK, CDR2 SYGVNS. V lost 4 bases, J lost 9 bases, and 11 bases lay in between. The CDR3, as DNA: TGTGCCAGCAGTGCCCCTCTCTTAACGCAGTATTTT. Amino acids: CASSAPLLTQYF.

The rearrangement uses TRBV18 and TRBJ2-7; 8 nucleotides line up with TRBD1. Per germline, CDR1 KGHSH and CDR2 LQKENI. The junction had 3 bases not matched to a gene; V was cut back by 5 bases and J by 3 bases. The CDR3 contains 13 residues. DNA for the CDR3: TGTGCCAGCTCAAACGACAGGGGCTACGAGCAGTACTTC. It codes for CASSNDRGYEQYF.

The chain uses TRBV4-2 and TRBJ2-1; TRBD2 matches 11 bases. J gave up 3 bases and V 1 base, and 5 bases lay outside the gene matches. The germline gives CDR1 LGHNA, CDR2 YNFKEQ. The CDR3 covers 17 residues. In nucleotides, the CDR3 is TGTGCCAGCAGCCAAGGGCCCACTAGCGGGAGCTACAATGAGCAGTTCTTC. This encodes CASSQGPTSGSYNEQFF.

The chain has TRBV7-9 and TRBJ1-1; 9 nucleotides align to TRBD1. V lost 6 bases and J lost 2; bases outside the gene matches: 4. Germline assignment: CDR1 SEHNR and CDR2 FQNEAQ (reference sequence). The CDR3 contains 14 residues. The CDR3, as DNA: TGTGCCAGCAGGTGGACAGGGGTAAACACTGAAGCTTTCTTT. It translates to CASRWTGVNTEAFF.

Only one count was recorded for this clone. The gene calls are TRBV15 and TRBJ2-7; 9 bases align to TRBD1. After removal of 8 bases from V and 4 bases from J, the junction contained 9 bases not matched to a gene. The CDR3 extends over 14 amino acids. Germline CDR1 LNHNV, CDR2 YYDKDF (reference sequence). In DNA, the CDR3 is TGTGCCACCCGAACAGGGGGCTCACAATACGAGCAGTACTTC. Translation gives CATRTGGSQYEQYF.